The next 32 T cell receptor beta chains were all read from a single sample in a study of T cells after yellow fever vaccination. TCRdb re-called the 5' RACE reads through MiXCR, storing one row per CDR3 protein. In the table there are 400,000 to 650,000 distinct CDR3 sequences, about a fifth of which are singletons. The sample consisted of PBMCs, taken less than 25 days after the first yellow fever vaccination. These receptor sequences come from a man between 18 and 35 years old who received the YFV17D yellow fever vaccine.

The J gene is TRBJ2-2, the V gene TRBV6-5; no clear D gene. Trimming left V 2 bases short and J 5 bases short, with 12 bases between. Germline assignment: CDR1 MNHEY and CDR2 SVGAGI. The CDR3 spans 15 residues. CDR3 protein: CASSYGSSWTGELFF. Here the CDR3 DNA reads TGTGCCAGCAGTTACGGATCGAGTTGGACCGGGGAGCTGTTTTTT.

CDR3 in DNA: TGTGCCAGTAGTATGGGCCAGGGGGCTCGCAATGAGCAGTTCTTC. It is translated as CASSMGQGARNEQFF. The chain couples TRBV19 to TRBJ2-1; 8 bases are a match to TRBD1. The CDR3 totals 15 residues. The germline V gene has CDR1 LNHDA and CDR2 SQIVND (reference sequence). V lost 3 bases and J lost 6; bases outside the gene matches: 7.

DNA of the CDR3: TGTGCCAGCAGTCATGGGAACACTGAAGCTTTCTTT. Translation: CASSHGNTEAFF. V gene TRBV27 combines with J gene TRBJ1-1, with D hard to call. Trimming pared 5 bases from V and 1 base from J, leaving 5 bases between. CDR1 and CDR2 (germline): MNHEY, SMNVEV (reference sequence). This CDR3 spans 12 amino acids.

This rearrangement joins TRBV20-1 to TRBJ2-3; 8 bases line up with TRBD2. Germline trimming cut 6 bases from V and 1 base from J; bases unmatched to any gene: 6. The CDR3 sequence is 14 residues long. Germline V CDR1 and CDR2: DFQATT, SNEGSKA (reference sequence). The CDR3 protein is CSAYGGAGTDTQYF. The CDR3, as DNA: TGCAGTGCCTACGGGGGGGCCGGCACAGATACGCAGTATTTT.

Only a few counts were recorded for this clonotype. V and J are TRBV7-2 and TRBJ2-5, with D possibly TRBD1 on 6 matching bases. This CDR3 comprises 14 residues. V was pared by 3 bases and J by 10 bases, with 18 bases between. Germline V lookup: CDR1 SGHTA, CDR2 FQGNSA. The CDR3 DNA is TGTGCCAGCAGCTTGGGGACCGGGACAAGAAGCCAGTACTTC. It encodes CASSLGTGTRSQYF.

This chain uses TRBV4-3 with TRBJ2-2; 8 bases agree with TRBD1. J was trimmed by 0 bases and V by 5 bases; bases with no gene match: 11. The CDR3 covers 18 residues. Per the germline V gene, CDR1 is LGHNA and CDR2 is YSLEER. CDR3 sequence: CASSWGWTGPPNTGELFF. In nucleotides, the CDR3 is TGCGCCAGCAGCTGGGGTTGGACAGGGCCCCCGAACACCGGGGAGCTGTTTTTT.

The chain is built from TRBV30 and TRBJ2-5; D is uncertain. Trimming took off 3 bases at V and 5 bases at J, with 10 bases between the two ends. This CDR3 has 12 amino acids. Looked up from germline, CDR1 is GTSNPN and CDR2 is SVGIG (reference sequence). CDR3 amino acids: CAWSDTLETQYF. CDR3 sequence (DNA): TGTGCCTGGAGCGACACACTGGAGACCCAGTACTTC.

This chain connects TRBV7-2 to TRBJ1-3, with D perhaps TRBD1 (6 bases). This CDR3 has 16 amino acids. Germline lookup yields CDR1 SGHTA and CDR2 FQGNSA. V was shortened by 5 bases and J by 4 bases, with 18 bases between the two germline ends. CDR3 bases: TGTGCCAGCAGCCTACGTCCACAGGGCACAGGAAACACCATATATTTT. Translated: CASSLRPQGTGNTIYF.

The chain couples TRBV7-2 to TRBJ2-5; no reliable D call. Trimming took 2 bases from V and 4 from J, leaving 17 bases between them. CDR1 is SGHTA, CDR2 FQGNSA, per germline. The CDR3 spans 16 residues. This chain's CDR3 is CASSLNGVTRVETQYF. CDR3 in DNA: TGTGCCAGCAGCTTAAACGGAGTAACACGGGTAGAGACCCAGTACTTC.

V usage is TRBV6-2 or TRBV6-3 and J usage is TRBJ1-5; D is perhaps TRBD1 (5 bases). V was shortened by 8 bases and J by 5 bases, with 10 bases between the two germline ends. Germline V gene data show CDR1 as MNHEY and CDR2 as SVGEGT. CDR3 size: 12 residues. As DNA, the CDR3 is TGTGCCAGCGGGGGATACGATCAGCCCCAGCATTTT. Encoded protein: CASGGYDQPQHF.

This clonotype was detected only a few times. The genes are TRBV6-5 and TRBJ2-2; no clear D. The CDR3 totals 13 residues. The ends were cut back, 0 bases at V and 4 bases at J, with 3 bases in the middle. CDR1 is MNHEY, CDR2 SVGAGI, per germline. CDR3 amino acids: CASSYSVTGELFF. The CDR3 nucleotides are TGTGCCAGCAGTTACTCAGTCACCGGGGAGCTGTTTTTT.

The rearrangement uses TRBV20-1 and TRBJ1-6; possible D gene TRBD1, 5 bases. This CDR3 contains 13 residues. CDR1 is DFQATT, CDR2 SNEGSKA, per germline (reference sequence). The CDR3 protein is CRQGNSYNSPLHF. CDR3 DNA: TGCAGGCAGGGCAACTCCTATAATTCACCCCTCCACTTT.

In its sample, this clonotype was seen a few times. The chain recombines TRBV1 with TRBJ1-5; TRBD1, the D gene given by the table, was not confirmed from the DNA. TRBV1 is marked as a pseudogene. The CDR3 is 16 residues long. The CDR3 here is CTSSQGATGEGEPQHF. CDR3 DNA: TGCACCAGCAGCCAAGGGGCGACAGGGGAAGGCGAGCCCCAGCATTTT.

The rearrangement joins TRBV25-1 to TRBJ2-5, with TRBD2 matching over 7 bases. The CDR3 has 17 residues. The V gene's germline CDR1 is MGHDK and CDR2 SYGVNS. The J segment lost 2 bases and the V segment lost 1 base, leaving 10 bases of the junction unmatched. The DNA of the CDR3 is TGTGCCAGCAGTGAATTCCCGCCCCCTAGCGGACAAGAGACCCAGTACTTC. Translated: CASSEFPPPSGQETQYF.

CDR3 amino acids: CASSPPTHKETQYF. CDR3 bases: TGTGCCAGCTCACCACCGACCCATAAAGAGACCCAGTACTTC. The chain couples TRBV18 to TRBJ2-5; D unclear. The germline gives CDR1 KGHSH, CDR2 LQKENI. Trimming cost V 0 bases and J 3 bases, with 8 bases left between them. CDR3 length: 14 amino acids.

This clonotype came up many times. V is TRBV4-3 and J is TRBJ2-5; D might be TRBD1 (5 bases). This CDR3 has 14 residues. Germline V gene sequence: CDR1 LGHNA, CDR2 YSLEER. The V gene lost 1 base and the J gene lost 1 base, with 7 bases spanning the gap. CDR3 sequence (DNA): TGCGCCAGCAGCCAAGGCAGGGCCCAAGAGACCCAGTACTTC. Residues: CASSQGRAQETQYF.

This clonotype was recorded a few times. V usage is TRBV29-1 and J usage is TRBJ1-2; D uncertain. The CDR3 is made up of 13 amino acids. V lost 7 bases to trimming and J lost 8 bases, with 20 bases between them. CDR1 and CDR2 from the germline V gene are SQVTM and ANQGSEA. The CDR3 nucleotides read TGCAGCGCCGCCCCAACGGCAGTTTACGGCTACACCTTC. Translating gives CSAAPTAVYGYTF.

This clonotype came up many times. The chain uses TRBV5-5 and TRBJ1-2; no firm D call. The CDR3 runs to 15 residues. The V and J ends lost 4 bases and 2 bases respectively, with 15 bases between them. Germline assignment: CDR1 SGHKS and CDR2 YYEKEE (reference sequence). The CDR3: CASSQNAEVNYGYTF. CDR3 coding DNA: TGTGCCAGCAGCCAAAATGCGGAAGTAAACTATGGCTACACCTTC.

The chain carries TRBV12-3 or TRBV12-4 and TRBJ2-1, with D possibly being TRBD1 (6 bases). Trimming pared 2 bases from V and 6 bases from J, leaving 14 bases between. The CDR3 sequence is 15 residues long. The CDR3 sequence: CASSLWGTGRNEQFF. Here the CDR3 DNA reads TGTGCCAGCAGTTTATGGGGAACAGGGCGCAATGAGCAGTTCTTC.

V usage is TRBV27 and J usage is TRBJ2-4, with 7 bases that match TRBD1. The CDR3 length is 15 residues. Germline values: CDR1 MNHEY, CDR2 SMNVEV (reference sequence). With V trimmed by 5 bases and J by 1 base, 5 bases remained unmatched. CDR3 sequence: CASSDQQGAKNIQYF. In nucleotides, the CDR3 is TGTGCCAGCAGTGACCAACAGGGGGCCAAAAACATTCAGTACTTC.

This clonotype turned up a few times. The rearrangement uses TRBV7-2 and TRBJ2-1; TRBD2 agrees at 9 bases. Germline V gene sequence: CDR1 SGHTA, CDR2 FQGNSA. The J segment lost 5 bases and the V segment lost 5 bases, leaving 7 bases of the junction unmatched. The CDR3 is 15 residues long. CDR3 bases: TGTGCCAGCAGCACGCGGGGGGGCATAAACAATGAGCAGTTCTTC. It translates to CASSTRGGINNEQFF.

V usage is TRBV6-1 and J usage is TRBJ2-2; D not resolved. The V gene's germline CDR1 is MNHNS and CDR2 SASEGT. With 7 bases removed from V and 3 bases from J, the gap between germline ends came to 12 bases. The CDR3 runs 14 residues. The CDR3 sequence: CASNPWADTGELFF. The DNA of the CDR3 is TGTGCCAGCAACCCGTGGGCCGACACCGGGGAGCTGTTTTTT.

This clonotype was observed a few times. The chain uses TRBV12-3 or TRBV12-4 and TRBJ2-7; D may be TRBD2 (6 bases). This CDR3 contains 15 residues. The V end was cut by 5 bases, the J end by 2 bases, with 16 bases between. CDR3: CASSPLGTDTYEQYF. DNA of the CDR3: TGTGCCAGCAGTCCCCTCGGGACTGATACCTACGAGCAGTACTTC.

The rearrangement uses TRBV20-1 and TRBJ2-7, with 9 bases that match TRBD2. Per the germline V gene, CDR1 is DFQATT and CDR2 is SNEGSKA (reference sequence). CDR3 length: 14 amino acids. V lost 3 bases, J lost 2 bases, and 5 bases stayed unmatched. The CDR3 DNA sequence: TGCAGTGCTAGGCCACTAGCGGGTACCTACGAGCAGTACTTC. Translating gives CSARPLAGTYEQYF.

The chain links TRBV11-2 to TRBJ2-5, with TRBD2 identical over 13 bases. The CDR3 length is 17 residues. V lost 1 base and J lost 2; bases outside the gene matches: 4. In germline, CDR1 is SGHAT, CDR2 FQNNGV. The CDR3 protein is CASSLGGLAGAQETQYF. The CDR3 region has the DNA TGTGCCAGCAGCTTAGGAGGACTAGCGGGAGCGCAAGAGACCCAGTACTTC. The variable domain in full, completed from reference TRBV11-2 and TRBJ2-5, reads EAGVAQSPRYKIIEKRQSVAFWCNPISGHATLYWYQQILGQGPKLLIQFQNNGVVDDSQLPKDRFSAERLKGVDSTLKIQPAKLEDSAVYLCASSLGGLAGAQETQYFGPGTRLLVL.

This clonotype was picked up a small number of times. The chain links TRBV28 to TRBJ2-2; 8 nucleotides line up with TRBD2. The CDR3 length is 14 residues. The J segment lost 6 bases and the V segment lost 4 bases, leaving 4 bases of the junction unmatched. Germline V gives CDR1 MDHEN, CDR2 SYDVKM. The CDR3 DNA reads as TGTGCCAGCAGTTCCCCGGGGGGGCCCGGGGAGCTGTTTTTT. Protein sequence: CASSSPGGPGELFF.

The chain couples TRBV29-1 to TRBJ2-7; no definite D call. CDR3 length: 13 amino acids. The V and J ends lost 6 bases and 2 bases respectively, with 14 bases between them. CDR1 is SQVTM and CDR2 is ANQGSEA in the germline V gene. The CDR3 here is CSVALAQPYEQYF. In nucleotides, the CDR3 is TGCAGCGTGGCTTTAGCTCAGCCCTACGAGCAGTACTTC.

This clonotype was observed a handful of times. CDR3 nucleotide sequence: TGTGCCAGCACCACGACGGCCAGGGGCGGTGAGACCCAGTACTTC. Its protein is CASTTTARGGETQYF. The chain uses TRBV6-1 and TRBJ2-5, with a weak D call TRBD1 (6 bases). Germline CDR1 reads MNHNS; CDR2 reads SASEGT. This CDR3 region has 15 residues. Trimming took off 7 bases at V and 5 bases at J, with 20 bases between the two ends.

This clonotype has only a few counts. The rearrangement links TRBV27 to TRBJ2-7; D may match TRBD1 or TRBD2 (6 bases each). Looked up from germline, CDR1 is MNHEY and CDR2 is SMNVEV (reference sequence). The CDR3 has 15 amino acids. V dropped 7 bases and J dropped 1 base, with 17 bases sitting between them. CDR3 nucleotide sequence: TGTGCCAGCATTCTCTCGGGGGCAGGGTCCTACGAGCAGTACTTC. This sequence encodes CASILSGAGSYEQYF.

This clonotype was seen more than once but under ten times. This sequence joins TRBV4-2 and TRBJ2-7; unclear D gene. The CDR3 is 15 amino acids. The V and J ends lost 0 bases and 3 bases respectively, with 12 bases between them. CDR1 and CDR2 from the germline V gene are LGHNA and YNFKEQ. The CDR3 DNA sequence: TGTGCCAGCAGCCAAGATCTGAGGAGATACTACGAGCAGTACTTC. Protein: CASSQDLRRYYEQYF.

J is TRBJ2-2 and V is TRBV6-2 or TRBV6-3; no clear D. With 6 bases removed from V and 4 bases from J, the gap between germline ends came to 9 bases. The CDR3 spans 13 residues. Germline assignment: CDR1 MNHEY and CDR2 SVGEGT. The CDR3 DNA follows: TGTGCCAGCAGCCGTGGACCCACCGGGGAGCTGTTTTTT. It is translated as CASSRGPTGELFF.

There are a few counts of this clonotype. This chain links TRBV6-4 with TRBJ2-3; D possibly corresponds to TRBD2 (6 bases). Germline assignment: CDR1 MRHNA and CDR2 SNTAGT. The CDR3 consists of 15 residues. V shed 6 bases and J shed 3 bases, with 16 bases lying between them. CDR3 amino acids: CASSHGIGGTDTQYF. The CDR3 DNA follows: TGTGCCAGCAGCCACGGGATTGGAGGGACAGATACGCAGTATTTT.